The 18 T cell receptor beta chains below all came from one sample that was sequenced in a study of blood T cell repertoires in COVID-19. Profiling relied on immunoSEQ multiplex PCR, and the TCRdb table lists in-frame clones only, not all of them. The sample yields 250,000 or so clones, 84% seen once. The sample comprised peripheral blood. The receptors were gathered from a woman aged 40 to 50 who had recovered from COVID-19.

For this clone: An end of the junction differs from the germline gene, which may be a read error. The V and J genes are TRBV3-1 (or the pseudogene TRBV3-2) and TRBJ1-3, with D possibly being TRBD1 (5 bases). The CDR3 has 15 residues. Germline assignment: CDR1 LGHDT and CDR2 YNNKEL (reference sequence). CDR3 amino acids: CASSQGVSAGNTIYF. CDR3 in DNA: TGTGCCAGCAGTCAAGGGGTTAGCGCTGGAAACACCATATATTTT.

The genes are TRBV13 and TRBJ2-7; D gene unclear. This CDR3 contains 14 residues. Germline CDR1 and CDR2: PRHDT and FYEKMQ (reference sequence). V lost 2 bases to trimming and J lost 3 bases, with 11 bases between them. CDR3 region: CASSLKNTIYEQYF. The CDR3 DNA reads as TGTGCCAGCAGCTTAAAAAACACCATCTACGAGCAGTACTTC.

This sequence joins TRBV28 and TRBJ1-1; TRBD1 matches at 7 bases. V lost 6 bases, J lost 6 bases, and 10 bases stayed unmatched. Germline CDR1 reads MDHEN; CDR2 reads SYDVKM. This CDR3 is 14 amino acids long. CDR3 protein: CASSPPRGGSEAFF. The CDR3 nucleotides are TGTGCCAGCAGCCCTCCCCGAGGGGGCTCTGAAGCTTTCTTT.

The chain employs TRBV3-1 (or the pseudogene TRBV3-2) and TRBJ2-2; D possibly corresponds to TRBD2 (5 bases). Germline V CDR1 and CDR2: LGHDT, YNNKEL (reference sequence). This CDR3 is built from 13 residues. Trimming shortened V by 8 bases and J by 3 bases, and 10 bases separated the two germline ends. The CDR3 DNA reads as TGTGCCAGCGCAAGGCGGGACACCGGGGAGCTGTTTTTT. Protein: CASARRDTGELFF.

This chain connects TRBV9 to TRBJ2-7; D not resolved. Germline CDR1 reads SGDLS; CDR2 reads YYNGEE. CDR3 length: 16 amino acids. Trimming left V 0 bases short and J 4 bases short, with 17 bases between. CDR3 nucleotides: TGTGCCAGCAGCGTAGATGGGCAGCCCCGGTTATACGAGCAGTACTTC. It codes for CASSVDGQPRLYEQYF.

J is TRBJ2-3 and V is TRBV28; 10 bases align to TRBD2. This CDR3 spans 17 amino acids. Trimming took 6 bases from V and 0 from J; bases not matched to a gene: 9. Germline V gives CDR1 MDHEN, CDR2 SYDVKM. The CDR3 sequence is CASSLGQTSGSTDTQYF. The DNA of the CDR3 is TGTGCCAGCAGCCTAGGGCAGACTAGCGGGAGCACAGATACGCAGTATTTT.

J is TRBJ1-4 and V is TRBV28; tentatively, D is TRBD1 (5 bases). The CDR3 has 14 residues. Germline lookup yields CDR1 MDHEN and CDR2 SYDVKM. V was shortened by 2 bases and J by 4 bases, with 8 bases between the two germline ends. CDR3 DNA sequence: TGTGCCAGCAGTTTAGACAGTCTTAATGAAAAACTGTTTTTT. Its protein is CASSLDSLNEKLFF.

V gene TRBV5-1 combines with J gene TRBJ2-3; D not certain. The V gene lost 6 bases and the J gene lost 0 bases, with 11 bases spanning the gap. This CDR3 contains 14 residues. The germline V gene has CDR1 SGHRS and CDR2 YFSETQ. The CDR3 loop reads CASTPRSSTDTQYF. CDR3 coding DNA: TGCGCCAGCACCCCCAGGTCTAGCACAGATACGCAGTATTTT.

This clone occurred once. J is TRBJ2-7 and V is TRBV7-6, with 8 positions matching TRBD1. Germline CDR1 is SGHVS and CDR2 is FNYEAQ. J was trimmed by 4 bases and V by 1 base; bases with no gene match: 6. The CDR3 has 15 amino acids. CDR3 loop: CASSLGTGGGYEQYF. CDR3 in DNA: TGTGCCAGCAGCTTAGGCACAGGGGGAGGTTACGAGCAGTACTTC.

The CDR3 region has the DNA TGTGCCTGGAGCCCATCCCGGAGTGGAAACACCATATATTTT. It codes for CAWSPSRSGNTIYF. The chain joins TRBV30 to TRBJ1-3; D is ambiguous. This CDR3 has 14 residues. Per the germline V gene, CDR1 is GTSNPN and CDR2 is SVGIG (reference sequence). V gave up 3 bases and J gave up 3 bases, with 12 bases separating them. The whole variable domain, remainder taken from reference TRBV30 and TRBJ1-3, is SQTIHQWPATLVQPVGSPLSLECTVEGTSNPNLYWYRQAAGRGLQLLFYSVGIGQISSEVPQNLSASRPQDRQFILSSKKLLLSDSGFYLCAWSPSRSGNTIYFGEGSWLTVV.

CDR3 amino acids: CASSRTGAITGELFF. DNA for the CDR3: TGTGCCAGCAGCCGGACAGGGGCAATCACCGGGGAGCTGTTTTTT. This chain uses TRBV27 with TRBJ2-2; 9 bases line up with TRBD1. The CDR3 loop spans 15 amino acids. The junction had 6 bases not matched to a gene; V was cut back by 6 bases and J by 4 bases. Germline assignment: CDR1 MNHEY and CDR2 SMNVEV (reference sequence).

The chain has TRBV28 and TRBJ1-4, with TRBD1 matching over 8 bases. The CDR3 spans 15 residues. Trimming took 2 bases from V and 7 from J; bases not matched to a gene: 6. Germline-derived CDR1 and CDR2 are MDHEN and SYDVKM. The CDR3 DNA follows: TGTGCCAGCAGTTTAGGGGACAGGAGGGGTGAAAAACTGTTTTTT. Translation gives CASSLGDRRGEKLFF.

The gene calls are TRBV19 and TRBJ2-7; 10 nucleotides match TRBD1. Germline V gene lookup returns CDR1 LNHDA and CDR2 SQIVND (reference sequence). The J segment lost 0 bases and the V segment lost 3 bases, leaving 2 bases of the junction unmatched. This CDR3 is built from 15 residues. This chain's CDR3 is CASSIGTGASYEQYF. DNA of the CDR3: TGTGCCAGTAGTATTGGGACAGGGGCCTCCTACGAGCAGTACTTC.

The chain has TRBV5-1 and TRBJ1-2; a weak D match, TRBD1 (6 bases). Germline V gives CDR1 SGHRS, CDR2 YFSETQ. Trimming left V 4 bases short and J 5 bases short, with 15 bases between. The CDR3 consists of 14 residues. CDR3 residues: CASSRDTLLYGYTF. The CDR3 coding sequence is TGCGCCAGCAGCAGGGACACCCTCCTGTATGGCTACACCTTC. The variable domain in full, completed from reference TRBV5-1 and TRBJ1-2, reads KAGVTQTPRYLIKTRGQQVTLSCSPISGHRSVSWYQQTPGQGLQFLFEYFSETQRNKGNFPGRFSGRQFSNSRSEMNVSTLELGDSALYLCASSRDTLLYGYTFGSGTRLTVV.

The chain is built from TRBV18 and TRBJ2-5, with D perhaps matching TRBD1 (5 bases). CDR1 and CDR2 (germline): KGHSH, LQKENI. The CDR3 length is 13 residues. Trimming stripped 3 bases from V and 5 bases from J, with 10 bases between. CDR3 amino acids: CASSPKGVETQYF. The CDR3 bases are TGTGCCAGCTCACCGAAAGGGGTTGAGACCCAGTACTTC.

The CDR3: CASRLDTNYGYTF. The CDR3 coding sequence is TGTGCCAGTAGGTTGGACACCAACTATGGCTACACCTTC. The rearrangement links TRBV19 to TRBJ1-2, with D possibly TRBD1 on 5 matching bases. This CDR3 comprises 13 residues. V shed 6 bases and J shed 2 bases, with 10 bases lying between them. The germline V gene encodes CDR1 LNHDA and CDR2 SQIVND (reference sequence).

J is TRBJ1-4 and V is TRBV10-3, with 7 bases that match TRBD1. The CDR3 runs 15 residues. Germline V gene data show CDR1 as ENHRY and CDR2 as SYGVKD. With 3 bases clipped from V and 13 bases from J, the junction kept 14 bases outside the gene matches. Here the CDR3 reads CAISDPDRERKSLFF. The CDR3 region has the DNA TGTGCCATCAGTGACCCTGACAGGGAAAGGAAGTCACTGTTTTTT.

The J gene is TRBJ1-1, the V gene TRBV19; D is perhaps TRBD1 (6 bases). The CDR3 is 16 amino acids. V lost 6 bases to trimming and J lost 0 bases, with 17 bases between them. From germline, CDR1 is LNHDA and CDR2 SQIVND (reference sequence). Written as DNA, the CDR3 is TGTGCCAGTAGCCACGCGACAGGAGTTATGAACACTGAAGCTTTCTTT. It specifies CASSHATGVMNTEAFF.